The next 22 T cell receptor beta chains were all read from a single sample in a study of CD8+CD57+ T cells in acquired aplastic anemia (dated by TCRdb to the late 2010s). The instrument was an Illumina HiSeq 2000. Genomic DNA was used as template for profiling of TCR beta VDJ combinations and CDR3 sequences. The raw public data were reprocessed by TCRdb itself: fastp quality trimming at Q25, MiXCR clonotype calling, in-frame beta chains only. Rows matching on CDR3 protein sequence are summarized as one entry with the most common DNA and genes. For this sample there are around 150,000 distinct CDR3 sequences; approximately 43% appear just once. The top ten hold 0.8% to 1.1% of the sample. The specimen was sorted CD4+, CD8+, or CD8+CD57+ T cells (not recorded which) from PBMCs. These receptors were obtained from a human donor in good health.

The chain links TRBV19 to TRBJ1-1, with D uncertain. Deletions cut 3 bases from V and 0 bases from J, with 11 bases between. CDR3 size: 15 residues. Germline CDR1 is LNHDA and CDR2 is SQIVND (reference sequence). The CDR3 loop reads CASSMGHSMNTEAFF. CDR3 coding DNA: TGTGCCAGTAGTATGGGTCATTCCATGAACACTGAAGCTTTCTTT.

CDR3 protein: CASSPGRVNNEQFF. The DNA of the CDR3 is TGTGCCAGCAGCCCCGGGAGGGTCAACAATGAGCAGTTCTTC. This chain links TRBV11-1 with TRBJ2-1, with 8 bases that match TRBD2. The CDR3 totals 14 residues. Per the germline V gene, CDR1 is SGHAT and CDR2 is FQDESV (reference sequence). The trim removed 5 bases at V and 5 bases at J, leaving 5 bases unmatched.

The V and J genes are TRBV6-1 and TRBJ1-3; possibly TRBD1 for D (5 bases). This CDR3 region has 17 residues. Trimming removed 1 base at V and 3 bases at J, with 16 bases between. The germline V gene has CDR1 MNHNS and CDR2 SASEGT. The CDR3 sequence: CASSEDRVLGGGNTIYF. Written as DNA, the CDR3 is TGTGCCAGCAGTGAAGACAGAGTACTTGGGGGTGGAAACACCATATATTTT.

This rearrangement joins TRBV20-1 to TRBJ2-7, with D hard to call. Per the germline V gene, CDR1 is DFQATT and CDR2 is SNEGSKA (reference sequence). The V end lost 5 bases, the J end lost 6 bases, and 20 bases lay between the germline ends. This CDR3 region has 14 residues. The CDR3 spells CSAPKPIPPPEQYF. As DNA, the CDR3 is TGCAGTGCTCCAAAGCCAATCCCCCCTCCCGAGCAGTACTTC.

Ten or more counts support this clonotype. The gene calls are TRBV5-5 and TRBJ2-2, with 9 bases fitting TRBD1. This CDR3 is 16 amino acids long. Germline V gene sequence: CDR1 SGHKS, CDR2 YYEKEE (reference sequence). The V gene end was trimmed by 4 bases and the J gene end by 0 bases; junction bases not matched to a gene: 4. For the CDR3, the DNA is TGTGCCAGCAGCAGAACAGGGGGCGCGAACACCGGGGAGCTGTTTTTT. This encodes CASSRTGGANTGELFF.

This clonotype was recorded at least ten times. V gene TRBV10-2 combines with J gene TRBJ2-3; D not certain. This CDR3 is built from 14 residues. V dropped 7 bases and J dropped 2 bases, with 13 bases sitting between them. Germline V lookup: CDR1 WSHSY, CDR2 SAAADI. The CDR3 loop is CASTGPFPTDTQYF. The CDR3 DNA sequence: TGCGCCAGCACCGGGCCCTTTCCCACAGATACGCAGTATTTT.

This clonotype was detected a few times. The V and J genes are TRBV3-1 and TRBJ2-7, with D possibly TRBD2 on 7 matching bases. Germline V gene data show CDR1 as LGHDT and CDR2 as YNNKEL (reference sequence). Between the trimmed V and J ends, which lost 1 base and 2 bases, there was a span of 9 bases. The length of the CDR3 is 14 residues. CDR3 region: CASSQVGGPYEQYF. CDR3 nucleotides: TGTGCCAGCAGCCAAGTGGGGGGGCCCTACGAGCAGTACTTC.

Remarks on this clonotype: A much larger clone differs from this one at a single base, so this may be a read error. The CDR3 carries no conserved terminal phenylalanine or tryptophan, so it likely arises from a read error. V is TRBV5-1 and J is TRBJ2-3; TRBD2 matches 9 bases. The CDR3 contains 15 residues. Trimming at V came to 3 bases and at J to 2 bases, leaving 4 bases not matched to a gene. Germline values: CDR1 SGHRS, CDR2 YFSETQ. The CDR3 loop is CASSYLAGDTDTQYS. CDR3 in DNA: TGCGCCAGCAGCTACTTAGCGGGAGACACAGATACGCAGTATTCT.

The rearrangement uses TRBV20-1 and TRBJ2-7; no reliable D call. The V gene's germline CDR1 is DFQATT and CDR2 SNEGSKA (reference sequence). The V gene lost 0 bases and the J gene lost 0 bases, with 15 bases spanning the gap. The CDR3 covers 16 residues. CDR3 coding DNA: TGCAGTGCTAGAGATGCCCTTGGTTCCTCCTCCTACGAGCAGTACTTC. It is translated as CSARDALGSSSYEQYF.

This rearrangement joins TRBV5-1 to TRBJ2-1; D is possibly TRBD2 (6 bases). The CDR3 extends over 16 amino acids. V was pared by 0 bases and J by 4 bases, with 14 bases between. CDR1 is SGHRS, CDR2 YFSETQ, per germline. The CDR3 DNA reads as TGCGCCAGCAGCTTGGACGTCAGCGGGCGATACAATGAGCAGTTCTTC. This gives the protein CASSLDVSGRYNEQFF.

This clonotype was counted many times. This sequence joins TRBV7-2 and TRBJ2-1; D may be TRBD2 (5 bases). V was trimmed by 2 bases and J by 5 bases, leaving 7 bases between them. CDR1 and CDR2 (germline): SGHTA, FQGNSA. This CDR3 contains 13 residues. In DNA, the CDR3 is TGTGCCAGCAGCTTACGGGGAAACAATGAGCAGTTCTTC. Translation: CASSLRGNNEQFF.

This clonotype was found many times. The chain recombines TRBV20-1 with TRBJ1-2; D remains unclear. The CDR3 sequence is 11 residues long. Germline values: CDR1 DFQATT, CDR2 SNEGSKA (reference sequence). V was cut by 6 bases and J by 6 bases, with 11 bases left in between. This chain's CDR3 is CSAWAIHGYTF. CDR3 DNA: TGCAGTGCCTGGGCCATTCATGGCTACACCTTC.

The chain carries TRBV29-1 and TRBJ2-3; 12 nucleotides agree with TRBD2. The CDR3 sequence is 14 residues long. From germline, CDR1 is SQVTM and CDR2 ANQGSEA. With 7 bases clipped from V and 6 bases from J, the junction kept 8 bases outside the gene matches. The DNA for the CDR3 is TGCAGCGCCCTAACTAGCGGGAGGCTCGATACGCAGTATTTT. This encodes CSALTSGRLDTQYF.

This clonotype has just a few counts. The gene calls are TRBV15 and TRBJ2-6; D is uncertain. CDR1 LNHNV and CDR2 YYDKDF come from the germline V gene (reference sequence). V lost 8 bases and J lost 3, with 8 bases in between. The CDR3 extends over 13 amino acids. CDR3 protein: CATEVIGANVLTF. CDR3 DNA: TGTGCCACCGAGGTCATTGGGGCCAACGTCCTGACTTTC.

This clonotype was detected ten times or more. This chain joins TRBV2 and TRBJ1-3; D is unresolved. Deletions cut 4 bases from V and 0 bases from J, with 7 bases between. This CDR3 is 14 amino acids long. Germline lookup yields CDR1 SNHLY and CDR2 FYNNEI. This CDR3 reads CASSAGTSGNTIYF. The CDR3 DNA sequence: TGTGCCAGCAGTGCGGGTACCTCTGGAAACACCATATATTTT.

The V call is TRBV25-1, the J call TRBJ2-7; 7 bases are shared with TRBD1. Unmatched junction bases numbered 7, after V lost 1 base and J lost 1 base. Per the germline V gene, CDR1 is MGHDK and CDR2 is SYGVNS. The CDR3 loop spans 16 amino acids. The CDR3 protein is CASSEFGQARSYEQYF. CDR3 nucleotide sequence: TGTGCCAGCAGTGAATTTGGACAGGCCAGGTCCTACGAGCAGTACTTC.

The chain combines TRBV20-1 with TRBJ2-5; unclear D gene. The ends were cut back, 3 bases at V and 5 bases at J, with 13 bases in the middle. The germline gives CDR1 DFQATT, CDR2 SNEGSKA (reference sequence). The CDR3 loop spans 13 amino acids. CDR3: CSASGKERETQYF. CDR3 coding DNA: TGCAGTGCTAGTGGGAAGGAAAGGGAGACCCAGTACTTC.

There are a few counts of this clonotype. V gene TRBV29-1 combines with J gene TRBJ2-5; TRBD2 aligns across 8 bases. Germline CDR1 SQVTM, CDR2 ANQGSEA. The CDR3 totals 10 residues. The CDR3 loop is CRAGAETQYF. Here the CDR3 DNA reads TGCAGAGCGGGAGCAGAGACCCAGTACTTC.

V usage is TRBV10-2 and J usage is TRBJ1-2, with a weak D call TRBD1 (5 bases). The V gene's germline CDR1 is WSHSY and CDR2 SAAADI. Trimming removed 3 bases from V and 5 bases from J, with 13 bases in between. This CDR3 region has 14 residues. In DNA form, the CDR3 reads TGCGCCAGCAGTGAAGACCAGGGATTTTATGGCTACACCTTC. Its translation is CASSEDQGFYGYTF.

CDR3: CSVRGMGGNEKLFF. The CDR3 DNA sequence: TGCAGCGTTCGCGGTATGGGGGGGAATGAAAAACTGTTTTTT. The chain couples TRBV29-1 to TRBJ1-4; tentative D call: TRBD1 (5 bases). Trimming took off 5 bases at V and 5 bases at J, with 15 bases between the two ends. This CDR3 spans 14 amino acids. Germline-derived CDR1 and CDR2 are SQVTM and ANQGSEA.

This clonotype was detected many times. J is TRBJ2-2 and V is TRBV5-1; the D gene is possibly TRBD1 (6 bases). Germline V gene data show CDR1 as SGHRS and CDR2 as YFSETQ. V lost 7 bases and J lost 1, with 11 bases in between. The CDR3 is 14 residues long. The DNA for the CDR3 is TGCGCCAGCGGAACAGGGAGGAACACCGGGGAGCTGTTTTTT. This codes for CASGTGRNTGELFF.

The chain combines TRBV28 with TRBJ2-3; 7 nucleotides agree with TRBD2. After removal of 5 bases from V and 6 bases from J, the junction contained 8 bases not matched to a gene. Germline V lookup: CDR1 MDHEN, CDR2 SYDVKM. This CDR3 has 14 residues. For the CDR3, the DNA is TGTGCCAGCAGTCCCCGTAGCGGGCCGGATACGCAGTATTTT. Its protein is CASSPRSGPDTQYF.